One sample yielded the 26 T cell receptor beta chains listed below, sequenced in a study of metastatic and nonmetastatic thyroid tumors. TCRdb re-processed the PCR reads through MiXCR. In the table there are about 28,000 clones, approximately 22% of which are singletons. Treatment of any kind had been given to no patient before thyroid surgery. Sequenced input: blood. These receptor sequences come from a female donor with papillary thyroid cancer or a benign thyroid nodule (not recorded which). Some clones in this sample may be carry-over from other donors' samples.

This clone was detected many times. The chain couples TRBV2 to TRBJ2-1, with TRBD1 matching over 8 bases. Germline V gives CDR1 SNHLY, CDR2 FYNNEI. J lost 4 bases, V lost 5 bases, and 7 bases had no gene match. CDR3 length: 15 amino acids. CDR3 amino acids: CASSRKQGGYNEQFF. CDR3 nucleotide sequence: TGTGCCAGCAGTCGGAAACAGGGGGGTTACAATGAGCAGTTCTTC.

On this clone itself: A much larger clone sits a single nucleotide away, making a read error possible. Other nucleotide sequences in the sample specify the same CDR3. The chain carries TRBV4-2 and TRBJ1-1; tentatively, D is TRBD1 (5 bases). This CDR3 contains 17 residues. The germline V gene has CDR1 LGHNA and CDR2 YNFKEQ. CDR3 bases: TGTGCCAGTAGCCCTCGAGCAGGGCGAGTTGGGAACACTGAAGCTTTCTTT. Translating it yields CASSPRAGRVGNTEAFF.

This chain connects TRBV14 to TRBJ2-1, with 9 bases aligning to TRBD2. CDR3 length equals 16 residues. The ends lost 4 bases at V and 7 bases at J; junction bases unmatched: 11. Looked up from germline, CDR1 is SGHDN and CDR2 is FVKESK. CDR3 bases: TGTGCCAGCAGCCGGAATGGGTTAGCGGGGGAGAATGAGCAGTTCTTC. Translation: CASSRNGLAGENEQFF.

The J gene is TRBJ1-5, the V gene TRBV9; possibly TRBD1 for D (5 bases). The ends were cut back, 0 bases at V and 6 bases at J, with 10 bases in the middle. Germline V lookup: CDR1 SGDLS, CDR2 YYNGEE. This CDR3 spans 14 amino acids. The CDR3 nucleotides read TGTGCCAGCAGCGTAGGGGACCGAGGTCAGCCCCAGCATTTT. It yields the protein CASSVGDRGQPQHF.

This clone has just a few counts. A read error may explain this, as a much larger clone is one base away. The sample holds other DNA sequences that translate to the same CDR3. This chain links TRBV5-1 with TRBJ1-4, with D maybe TRBD1 (6 bases). The germline CDR1 and CDR2 sequences are SGHRS and YFSETQ. Between the trimmed V and J ends, which lost 1 base and 7 bases, there was a span of 14 bases. CDR3 length: 15 amino acids. This CDR3 is CASSLSRTESEKLFF. In nucleotides, the CDR3 is TGCGCCAGCAGCTTGAGTCGGACAGAGAGTGAAAAACTGTTTTTT.

The sample holds a few counts of this clone. An end of the junction does not agree with germline; a read error may underlie this. Other DNA sequences within the sample encode an identical CDR3. The chain couples TRBV12-5 to TRBJ2-7; no definite D call. The CDR3 length is 13 residues. The V gene's germline CDR1 is LGHNT and CDR2 FRNRAP. The CDR3 region is CASGLDTLREQYF. The CDR3, as DNA: TGTGCTAGCGGTTTGGATACTTTGAGGGAGCAGTACTTC. Full variable domain (missing parts from reference TRBV12-5 and TRBJ2-7): DARVTQTPRHKVTEMGQEVTMRCQPILGHNTVFWYRQTMMQGLELLAYFRNRAPLDDSGMPKDRFSAEMPDATLATLKIQPSEPRDSAVYFCASGLDTLREQYFGPGTRLTVT.

This clone was observed at least ten times. The chain carries TRBV6-1 and TRBJ2-5, with TRBD1 matching 7 bases. The V gene end was trimmed by 6 bases and the J gene end by 4 bases; junction bases not matched to a gene: 8. There are 14 residues in the CDR3. In germline, CDR1 is MNHNS, CDR2 SASEGT. Written as DNA, the CDR3 is TGTGCCAGCAGGGACCGACAGGGCGTAGAGACCCAGTACTTC. Translating gives CASRDRQGVETQYF.

This clone has only a few counts. The chain joins TRBV6-1 to TRBJ1-2, with a tentative D call TRBD1 (6 bases). V lost 6 bases, J lost 4 bases, and 18 bases lay in between. The germline V gene has CDR1 MNHNS and CDR2 SASEGT. The CDR3 extends over 15 amino acids. The CDR3 region has the DNA TGTGCCAGCAGCCTTGGGGGCCAGGATCCCTATGGCTACACCTTC. It encodes CASSLGGQDPYGYTF.

This clone was seen at least ten times. The rearrangement links TRBV28 to TRBJ2-3, with TRBD2 matching over 12 bases. Germline V gene lookup returns CDR1 MDHEN and CDR2 SYDVKM. The length of the CDR3 is 18 residues. V lost 4 bases, J lost 0 bases, and 8 bases stayed unmatched. For the CDR3, the DNA is TGTGCCAGCAGTTCTTTCGGACTAGCGGGGACTAGCACAGATACGCAGTATTTT. It encodes CASSSFGLAGTSTDTQYF.

This rearrangement joins TRBV30 to TRBJ2-1, with TRBD2 matching over 7 bases. Germline CDR1 is GTSNPN and CDR2 is SVGIG (reference sequence). After removal of 2 bases from V and 8 bases from J, the junction contained 9 bases not matched to a gene. The CDR3 runs to 14 residues. The CDR3 DNA sequence: TGTGCCTGGAGTAGGGGCGGGAGTTTCGATGAGCAGTTCTTC. Amino acid sequence: CAWSRGGSFDEQFF.

This clone was observed a handful of times. The chain is built from TRBV19 and TRBJ1-1; D remains unclear. CDR3 length: 12 residues. Germline CDR1 and CDR2: LNHDA and SQIVND (reference sequence). Trimming stripped 5 bases from V and 10 bases from J, with 14 bases between. This CDR3 reads CASSQSFSGAFF. The CDR3 region has the DNA TGTGCCAGTAGTCAAAGTTTTTCAGGAGCTTTCTTT.

This clone was observed many times. V is TRBV12-3 or TRBV12-4 and J is TRBJ1-2, with TRBD1 identical over 9 bases. J was trimmed by 7 bases and V by 6 bases; bases with no gene match: 3. This CDR3 has 12 amino acids. The chain's CDR3 is CASSGTGFGYTF. The DNA for the CDR3 is TGTGCCAGCAGCGGGACAGGGTTTGGCTACACCTTC.

This clone was seen more than once but under ten times. This CDR3 is CASSLPEGDETQYF. The CDR3 nucleotides read TGTGCCAGCAGTCTTCCTGAGGGGGATGAGACCCAGTACTTC. The gene calls are TRBV12-3 or TRBV12-4 and TRBJ2-5; a possible D gene is TRBD1 (6 bases). V was pared by 5 bases and J by 5 bases, with 15 bases between. This CDR3 comprises 14 residues.

This clone was picked up many times. V usage is TRBV9 and J usage is TRBJ2-2; D is ambiguous. Germline CDR1 SGDLS, CDR2 YYNGEE. V was shortened by 7 bases and J by 6 bases, with 7 bases between the two germline ends. The CDR3 totals 11 residues. Here the CDR3 reads CASSLSGELFF. The CDR3 region has the DNA TGTGCCAGCTCCCTGTCCGGGGAGCTGTTTTTT.

This chain connects TRBV6-1 to TRBJ1-1, with D possibly TRBD1 on 6 matching bases. CDR3 size: 15 residues. Germline V gene lookup returns CDR1 MNHNS and CDR2 SASEGT. V was cut by 8 bases and J by 0 bases, with 16 bases left in between. CDR3 nucleotide sequence: TGTGCCAGCCGTTTGTCCAGGGGTGTGAACACTGAAGCTTTCTTT. Encoded protein: CASRLSRGVNTEAFF.

The V and J genes are TRBV11-1 and TRBJ2-6; perhaps TRBD1 as D (5 bases). This CDR3 region has 16 residues. Germline CDR1 reads SGHAT; CDR2 reads FQDESV (reference sequence). Trimming stripped 5 bases from V and 1 base from J, with 12 bases between. The CDR3 protein is CASSPFRTSGANVLTF. CDR3 in DNA: TGTGCCAGCAGCCCCTTTAGGACATCTGGGGCCAACGTCCTGACTTTC. Together with reference TRBV11-1 and TRBJ2-6, the CDR3 gives the full variable domain: EAEVAQSPRYKITEKSQAVAFWCDPISGHATLYWYRQILGQGPELLVQFQDESVVDDSQLPKDRFSAERLKGVDSTLKIQPAELGDSAMYLCASSPFRTSGANVLTFGAGSRLTVL.

There are many counts of this clone. The rearrangement uses TRBV28 and TRBJ1-4; no reliable D call. V was trimmed by 3 bases and J by 6 bases, leaving 8 bases between them. Germline V gene data show CDR1 as MDHEN and CDR2 as SYDVKM. The CDR3 runs 13 residues. This CDR3 is CASSLDGDEKLFF. In DNA, the CDR3 is TGTGCCAGCAGTTTGGATGGGGATGAAAAACTGTTTTTT.

The rearrangement joins TRBV12-3 or TRBV12-4 to TRBJ2-2; 9 bases are a match to TRBD2. Germline trimming cut 1 base from V and 11 bases from J; bases unmatched to any gene: 14. The CDR3 is 17 amino acids. DNA for the CDR3: TGTGCCAGCAGTTTAGGTCCAGCGGGGGGCCCCACCTGTGAGCTGTTTTTT. Encoded protein: CASSLGPAGGPTCELFF.

This clone has more than one count but fewer than ten. This chain links TRBV5-1 with TRBJ2-7, with 12 bases lining up with TRBD2. This CDR3 contains 15 residues. Trimming at V came to 2 bases and at J to 2 bases, leaving 2 bases not matched to a gene. Germline lookup yields CDR1 SGHRS and CDR2 YFSETQ. The CDR3 bases are TGCGCCAGCAGCTTAAGGACTAGCGGGGCCTACGAGCAGTACTTC. The encoded protein is CASSLRTSGAYEQYF.

This clone was observed at least ten times. The chain joins TRBV20-1 to TRBJ1-5; 8 nucleotides line up with TRBD1. This CDR3 is built from 18 residues. Per germline, CDR1 DFQATT and CDR2 SNEGSKA (reference sequence). Losses at the gene ends were 4 bases for V and 0 bases for J; bases not matched to a gene: 14. CDR3 DNA: TGCAGTGCTACGAACAGGGGGGATGCACTAATTAGCAATCAGCCCCAGCATTTT. The encoded protein is CSATNRGDALISNQPQHF.

The CDR3 reads CASRGQGADQPQHF. CDR3 bases: TGTGCCAGCAGGGGACAGGGAGCGGATCAGCCCCAGCATTTT. This rearrangement joins TRBV6-1 to TRBJ1-5; 9 positions match TRBD1. This CDR3 has 14 amino acids. In germline, CDR1 is MNHNS, CDR2 SASEGT. After removal of 6 bases from V and 5 bases from J, the junction contained 5 bases not matched to a gene.

This clone was counted many times. J is TRBJ1-5 and V is TRBV20-1; D not certain. Germline lookup yields CDR1 DFQATT and CDR2 SNEGSKA (reference sequence). Deletions cut 5 bases from V and 4 bases from J, with 12 bases between. The CDR3 runs 13 residues. The CDR3 region is CSALGSENQPQHF. Here the CDR3 DNA reads TGCAGTGCTCTGGGATCCGAGAATCAGCCCCAGCATTTT.

There are a few counts of this clone. This chain uses TRBV6-2 or TRBV6-3 with TRBJ2-1; 7 bases align to TRBD2. The CDR3 consists of 15 residues. From germline, CDR1 is MNHEY and CDR2 SVGEGT. Losses at the gene ends were 0 bases for V and 15 bases for J; bases not matched to a gene: 14. The CDR3 spells CASSYSMGGSGGRFF. The CDR3 DNA follows: TGTGCCAGCAGTTACTCGATGGGCGGGAGTGGGGGACGGTTCTTC.

This clone came up many times. The V gene is TRBV7-9, the J gene TRBJ2-1; TRBD1 matches 7 bases. The CDR3 loop spans 14 amino acids. The germline CDR1 and CDR2 sequences are SEHNR and FQNEAQ (reference sequence). The J segment lost 7 bases and the V segment lost 6 bases, leaving 9 bases of the junction unmatched. CDR3 sequence (DNA): TGTGCCAGCAGGTACCCCGGGACAGAGAATGAGCAGTTCTTC. Amino acid sequence: CASRYPGTENEQFF.

This clone was recorded a few times. The rearrangement uses TRBV24-1 and TRBJ1-2, with D possibly matching TRBD1 (5 bases). Per the germline V gene, CDR1 is KGHDR and CDR2 is SFDVKD. The CDR3 runs 13 residues. The V end lost 4 bases, the J end lost 8 bases, and 13 bases lay between the germline ends. CDR3 protein: CATSDQGVRGYTF. The CDR3 DNA is TGTGCCACCAGTGACCAAGGGGTGCGAGGCTACACCTTC.

Ten or more counts support this clone. V usage is TRBV5-6 and J usage is TRBJ1-2; tentatively, D is TRBD1 (5 bases). Germline assignment: CDR1 SGHDT and CDR2 YYEEEE. The CDR3 runs to 14 residues. V lost 0 bases and J lost 8, with 14 bases in between. The CDR3 sequence is CASSLAGREGGYTF. CDR3 nucleotide sequence: TGTGCCAGCAGCTTGGCCGGCAGGGAAGGAGGCTACACCTTC.